This is a list of T cell receptor beta chains from one sample in a study of shared clonotypes between healthy human individuals. This table comes from immunoSEQ multiplex PCR, and its TCRdb copy is limited to in-frame clones, with some not included. The data show about 2.4 million clones, 80% to 95% seen once. The sample consisted of naive CD4+ T cells from PBMCs. The receptors stem from a man in his late teens or twenties in good health. Some clones in this sample may be carry-over from other donors' samples. Both conserved end residues are part of each CDR3. Fields, in order: clone size, D gene, J gene, V gene, CDR3 DNA, CDR3 protein. D genes are given only for firm matches. A clone size is listed for some rows: how often the clone was seen (once, few, many), or a class if it is expanded.

- | - | TRBJ1-4 | TRBV28 | TGTGCCAGCAGTAAAGGGGTACCTCCTGGACTGTTTTTT | CASSKGVPPGLFF
- | - | TRBJ2-1 | TRBV7-9 | TGTGCCAGCAGCCCTGCCCACGTGACTAGAGATGAGCAGTTCTTC | CASSPAHVTRDEQFF
- | TRBD2 | TRBJ2-3 | TRBV30 | TGTGCCTGGAGTGAGGGACTAGCGGCAGATACGCAGTATTTT | CAWSEGLAADTQYF
- | - | TRBJ2-3 | TRBV25-1 | TGTGCCAGCAGTGAATTGGCAGGGAGCACAGATACGCAGTATTTT | CASSELAGSTDTQYF
- | - | TRBJ1-4 | TRBV2 | TGTGCCAGCAGCCCCCAGGGGGAAAAACTGTTTTTT | CASSPQGEKLFF
- | - | TRBJ2-1 | TRBV7-3 | TGTGCCAGCAGCCGGGTAGATCGCAATGAGCAGTTCTTC | CASSRVDRNEQFF
- | - | TRBJ1-3 | TRBV14 | TGTGCCAGCAGCGCCCCGGGGGCTGGAAACACCATATATTTT | CASSAPGAGNTIYF
- | - | TRBJ1-4 | TRBV6-6 | TGTGCCAGCAGACTCAGGGACCCTAATGAAAAACTGTTTTTT | CASRLRDPNEKLFF
- | TRBD2 | TRBJ2-1 | TRBV6-1 | TGTGCCAGCAGGCGACTAGCGGGAGAGGCCAATGAGCAGTTCTTC | CASRRLAGEANEQFF
- | - | TRBJ2-7 | TRBV4-2 | TGTGCCAGCAGCCAAGGGGTGCAATTCCACGAGCAGTACTTC | CASSQGVQFHEQYF
- | - | TRBJ1-2 | TRBV4-1 | TGCGCCAGCAGCCAAGGTCAGAACACTTATGGCTACACCTTC | CASSQGQNTYGYTF
- | TRBD1 | TRBJ2-7 | TRBV5-1 | TGCGCCAGCAGCACCGGGACAGCGAGTGACGAGCAGTACTTC | CASSTGTASDEQYF
- | TRBD1 | TRBJ1-3 | TRBV6-6 | TGTGCCAGCAGTTACCCGGACAGGGGAGGAAACACCATATATTTT | CASSYPDRGGNTIYF
once | TRBD2 | TRBJ2-2 | TRBV11-3 | TGTGCCAGCAGCTCGGGACTAGCGGGAGGGAACACCGGGGAGCTGTTTTTT | CASSSGLAGGNTGELFF
- | TRBD1 | TRBJ2-7 | TRBV15 | TGTGCCACCAGCCGACCGGGACAGGGCTACGAGCAGTACTTC | CATSRPGQGYEQYF
- | - | TRBJ2-7 | TRBV20-1 | TGCAGTGCTAGTCGGCAATCCGAGCAGTACTTC | CSASRQSEQYF
- | TRBD1 | TRBJ2-7 | TRBV6-1 | TGTGCCAGCTGGAGACAGGGGGCTGGGTACGAGCAGTACTTC | CASWRQGAGYEQYF
- | - | TRBJ2-1 | TRBV2 | TGTGCCAGCAGAGAAGACTGGGATGAGCAGTTCTTC | CASREDWDEQFF
- | TRBD2 | TRBJ2-3 | TRBV13 | TGTGCCAGCAGCCCGGTGGGACTAGCGGGAGGGCAGATCACAGATACGCAGTATTTT | CASSPVGLAGGQITDTQYF
once | - | TRBJ2-5 | TRBV5-1 | TGCGCCAGCAGCTTCAACTCAGCGGGCCCAGAGACCCAGTACTTC | CASSFNSAGPETQYF
- | TRBD1 | TRBJ1-4 | TRBV4-3 | TGCGCCAGCAGCGGGGCGTGGACAGGGGTCGCAAAACTGTTTTTT | CASSGAWTGVAKLFF
- | TRBD1 | TRBJ2-2 | TRBV6-1 | TGTGCCAGCAGTTTGCGACAGGGGGGATCCGGGGAGCTGTTTTTT | CASSLRQGGSGELFF
- | TRBD2 | TRBJ2-7 | TRBV6-6 | TGTGCCAGCAGTTACTCCGGTGGCGGGAGGTCCTACGAGCAGTACTTC | CASSYSGGGRSYEQYF
- | TRBD2 | TRBJ2-1 | TRBV10-2 | TGCGCCAGCAGATCCCCGGGACTAGCTTACAATGAGCAGTTCTTC | CASRSPGLAYNEQFF
- | - | TRBJ1-4 | TRBV30 | TGTGCCTGGGGGGGCCAAGGGGCCGATGAAAAACTGTTTTTT | CAWGGQGADEKLFF
- | - | TRBJ2-5 | TRBV7-3 | TGTGCCAGCAGTCCAGGGGCAGGGAGGGAGACCCAGTACTTC | CASSPGAGRETQYF
- | - | TRBJ2-1 | TRBV5-1 | TGCGCCAGCAGCTATTCACCGAGTTCGGGCTCCTACAATGAGCAGTTCTTC | CASSYSPSSGSYNEQFF